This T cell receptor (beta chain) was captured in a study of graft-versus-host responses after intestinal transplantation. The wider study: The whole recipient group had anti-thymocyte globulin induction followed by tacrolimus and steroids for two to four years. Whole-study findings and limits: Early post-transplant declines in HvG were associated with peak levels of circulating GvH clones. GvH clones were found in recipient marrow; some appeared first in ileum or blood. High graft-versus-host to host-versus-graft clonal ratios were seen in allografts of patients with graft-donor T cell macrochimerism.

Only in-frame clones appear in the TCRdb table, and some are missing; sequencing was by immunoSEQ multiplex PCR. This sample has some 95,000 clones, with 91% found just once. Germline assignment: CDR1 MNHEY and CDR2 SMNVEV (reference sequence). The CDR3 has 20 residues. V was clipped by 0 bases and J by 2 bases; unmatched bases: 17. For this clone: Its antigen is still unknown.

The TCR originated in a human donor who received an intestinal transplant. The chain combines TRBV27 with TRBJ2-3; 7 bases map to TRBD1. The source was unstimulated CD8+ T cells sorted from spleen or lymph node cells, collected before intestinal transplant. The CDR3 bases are TGTGCCAGCAGTTTATCGATTATGCCACCGGACAGGATGGCCACAGATACGCAGTATTTT. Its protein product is CASSLSIMPPDRMATDTQYF.